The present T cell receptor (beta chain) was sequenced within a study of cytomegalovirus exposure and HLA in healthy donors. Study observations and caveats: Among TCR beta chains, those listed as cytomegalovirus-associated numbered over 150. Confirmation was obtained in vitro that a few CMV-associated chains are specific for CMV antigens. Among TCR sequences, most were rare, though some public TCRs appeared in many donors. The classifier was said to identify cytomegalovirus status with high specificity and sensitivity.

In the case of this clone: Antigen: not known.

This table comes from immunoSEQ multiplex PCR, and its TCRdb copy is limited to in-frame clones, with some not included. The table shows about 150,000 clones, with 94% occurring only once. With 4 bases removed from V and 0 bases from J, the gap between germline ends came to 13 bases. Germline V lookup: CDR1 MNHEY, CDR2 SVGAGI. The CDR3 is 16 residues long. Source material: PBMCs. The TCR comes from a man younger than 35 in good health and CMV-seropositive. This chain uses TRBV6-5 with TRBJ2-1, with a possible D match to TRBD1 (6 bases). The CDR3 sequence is CASSLGGQFSYNEQFF. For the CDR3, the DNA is TGTGCCAGCAGTTTAGGCGGACAGTTCTCCTACAATGAGCAGTTCTTC.